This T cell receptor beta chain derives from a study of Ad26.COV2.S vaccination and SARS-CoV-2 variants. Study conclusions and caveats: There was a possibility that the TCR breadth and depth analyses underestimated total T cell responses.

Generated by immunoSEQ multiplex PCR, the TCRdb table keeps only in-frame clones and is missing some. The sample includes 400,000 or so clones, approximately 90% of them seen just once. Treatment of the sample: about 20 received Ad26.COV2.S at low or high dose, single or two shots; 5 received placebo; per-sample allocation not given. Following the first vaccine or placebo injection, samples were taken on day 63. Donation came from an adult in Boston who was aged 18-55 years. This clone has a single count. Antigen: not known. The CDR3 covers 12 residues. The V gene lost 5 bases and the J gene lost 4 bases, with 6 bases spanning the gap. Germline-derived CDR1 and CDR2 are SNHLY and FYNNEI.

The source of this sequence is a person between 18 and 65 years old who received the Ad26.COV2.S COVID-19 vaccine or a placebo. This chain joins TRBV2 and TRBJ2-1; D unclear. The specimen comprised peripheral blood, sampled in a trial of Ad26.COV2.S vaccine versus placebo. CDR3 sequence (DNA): TGTGCCAGCAGTCAACGGTACAATGAGCAGTTCTTC. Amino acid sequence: CASSQRYNEQFF.